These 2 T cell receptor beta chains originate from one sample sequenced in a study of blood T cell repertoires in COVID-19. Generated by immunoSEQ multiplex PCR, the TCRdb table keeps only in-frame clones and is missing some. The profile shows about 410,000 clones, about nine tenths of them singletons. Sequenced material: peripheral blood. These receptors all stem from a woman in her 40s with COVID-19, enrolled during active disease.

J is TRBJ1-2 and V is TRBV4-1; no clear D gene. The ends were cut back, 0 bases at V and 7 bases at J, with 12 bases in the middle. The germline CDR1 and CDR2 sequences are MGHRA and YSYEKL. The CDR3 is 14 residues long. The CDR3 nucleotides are TGCGCCAGCAGCCAAGAAGGCCTTGGGAGTGGCTACACCTTC. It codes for CASSQEGLGSGYTF.

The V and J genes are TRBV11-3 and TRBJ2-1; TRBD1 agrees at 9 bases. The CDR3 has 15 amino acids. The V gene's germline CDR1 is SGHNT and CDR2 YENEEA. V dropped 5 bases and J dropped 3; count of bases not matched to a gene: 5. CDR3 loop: CASSPTGGFYNEQFF. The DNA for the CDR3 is TGTGCCAGCAGCCCTACAGGGGGCTTCTACAATGAGCAGTTCTTC.